The T cell receptor (beta chain) described here comes from a study of OX40 agonist ivuxolimab in advanced cancers. Study-wide background: Patients' therapy was ivuxolimab, an antibody that acts as an agonist of OX40 (CD134). Patients receiving dose escalation had hepatocellular carcinoma, melanoma, renal cell or head and neck cancer.

A word on this clone: Its antigen is not identified.

Whole-study findings and limits: In the 0.1 to 3.0 mg/kg range, CD4+ and CD8+ blood T cells had expanded clonally by week 6. Certain nonresponders likewise exhibited a low normalized T-cell clonal expansion.

Produced via immunoSEQ multiplex PCR; TCRdb's table is partial and in-frame only. The sample has 35,000 to 40,000 clones, about 80% seen once. The clonotype was recovered from an adult with an advanced solid tumor such as melanoma, head and neck, liver or kidney cancer. Material: CD4+ or CD8+ T cells sorted from blood, obtained in a trial of the OX40 agonist ivuxolimab.

CDR3: CASSYIPGQGRGEQYF. The CDR3 coding sequence is TGTGCCAGCAGCTACATTCCGGGACAGGGAAGGGGCGAGCAGTACTTC. J is TRBJ2-7 and V is TRBV5-6; TRBD1 matches at 9 bases. V gave up 3 bases and J gave up 6 bases; unmatched junction bases: 13. This CDR3 has 16 amino acids. Per germline, CDR1 SGHDT and CDR2 YYEEEE. The entire variable domain, with the rest obtained from reference TRBV5-6 and TRBJ2-7, is as follows: DAGVTQSPTHLIKTRGQQVTLRCSPKSGHDTVSWYQQALGQGPQFIFQYYEEEERQRGNFPDRFSGHQFPNYSSELNVNALLLGDSALYLCASSYIPGQGRGEQYFGPGTRLTVT.